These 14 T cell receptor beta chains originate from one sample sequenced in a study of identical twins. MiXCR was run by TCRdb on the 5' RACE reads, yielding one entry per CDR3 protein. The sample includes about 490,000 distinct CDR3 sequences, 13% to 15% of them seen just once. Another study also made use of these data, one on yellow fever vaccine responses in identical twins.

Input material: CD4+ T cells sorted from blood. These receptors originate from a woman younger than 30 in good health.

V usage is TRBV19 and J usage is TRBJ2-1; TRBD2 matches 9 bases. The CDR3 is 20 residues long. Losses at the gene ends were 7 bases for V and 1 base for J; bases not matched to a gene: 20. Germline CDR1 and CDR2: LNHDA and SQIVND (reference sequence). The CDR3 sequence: CASTKEASGMGRRSYNEQFF. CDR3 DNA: TGTGCCAGTACGAAGGAGGCTAGCGGGATGGGGCGGAGGTCCTACAATGAGCAGTTCTTC.

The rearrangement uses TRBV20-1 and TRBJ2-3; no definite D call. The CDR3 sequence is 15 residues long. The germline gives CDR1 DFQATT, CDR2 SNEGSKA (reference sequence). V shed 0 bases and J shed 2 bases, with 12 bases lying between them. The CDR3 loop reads CSARDLLVNTDTQYF. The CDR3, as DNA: TGCAGTGCTAGAGATCTGTTGGTCAACACAGATACGCAGTATTTT.

The CDR3 coding sequence is TGTGCCAGCAGTGAAGATGCAGGCGCCGTGGGAAATACGCAGTATTTT. Translation gives CASSEDAGAVGNTQYF. The chain recombines TRBV2 with TRBJ2-3; D uncertain. V lost 1 base and J lost 7, with 18 bases in between. The CDR3 contains 16 residues. Per the germline V gene, CDR1 is SNHLY and CDR2 is FYNNEI.

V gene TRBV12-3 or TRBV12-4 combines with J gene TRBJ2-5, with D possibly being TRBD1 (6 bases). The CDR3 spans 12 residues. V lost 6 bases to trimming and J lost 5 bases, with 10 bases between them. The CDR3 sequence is CASRTGRETQYF. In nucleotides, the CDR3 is TGTGCCAGCAGAACAGGGCGGGAGACCCAGTACTTC.

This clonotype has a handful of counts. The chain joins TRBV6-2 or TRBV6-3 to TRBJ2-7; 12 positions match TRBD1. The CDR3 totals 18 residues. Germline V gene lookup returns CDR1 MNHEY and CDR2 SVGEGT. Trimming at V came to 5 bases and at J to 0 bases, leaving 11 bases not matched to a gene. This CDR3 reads CASSARDRGRRNSYEQYV. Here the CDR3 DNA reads TGTGCCAGCAGTGCACGGGACAGGGGGCGCAGGAACTCCTACGAGCAGTACGTC.

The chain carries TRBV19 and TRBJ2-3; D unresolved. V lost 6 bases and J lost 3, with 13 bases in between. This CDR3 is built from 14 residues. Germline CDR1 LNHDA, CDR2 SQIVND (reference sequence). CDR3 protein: CASSHRVGTDTQYF. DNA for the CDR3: TGTGCCAGTAGCCACCGAGTGGGTACAGATACGCAGTATTTT.

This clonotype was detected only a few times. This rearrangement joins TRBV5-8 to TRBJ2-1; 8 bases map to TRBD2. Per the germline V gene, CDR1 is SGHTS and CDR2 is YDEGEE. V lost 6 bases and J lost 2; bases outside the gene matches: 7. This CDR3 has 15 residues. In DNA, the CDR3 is TGTGCCAGCACCAACCGGGGGGGTACCTACAATGAGCAGTTCTTC. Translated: CASTNRGGTYNEQFF.

In DNA, the CDR3 is TGTGCCAGCAGTTACCTAGAGGTGGCAGAGTATGGCTACACCTTC. Translation: CASSYLEVAEYGYTF. The rearrangement uses TRBV6-5 and TRBJ1-2; D gene ambiguous. Germline V CDR1 and CDR2: MNHEY, SVGAGI. This CDR3 spans 15 amino acids. With 2 bases removed from V and 5 bases from J, the gap between germline ends came to 15 bases.

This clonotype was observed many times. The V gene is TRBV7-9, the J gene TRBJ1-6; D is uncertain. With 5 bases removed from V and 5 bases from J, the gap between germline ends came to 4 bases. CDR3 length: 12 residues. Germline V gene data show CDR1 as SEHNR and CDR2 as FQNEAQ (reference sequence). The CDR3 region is CASSLNNSPLHF. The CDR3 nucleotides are TGTGCCAGCAGCCTCAATAATTCACCCCTCCACTTT.

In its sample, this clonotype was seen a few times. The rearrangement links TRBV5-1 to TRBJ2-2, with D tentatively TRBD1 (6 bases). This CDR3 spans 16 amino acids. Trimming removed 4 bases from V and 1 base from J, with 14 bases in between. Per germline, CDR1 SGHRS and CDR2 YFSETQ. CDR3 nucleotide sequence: TGCGCCAGCAGCCCGAACCCGACAGGGAACACCGGGGAGCTGTTTTTT. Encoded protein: CASSPNPTGNTGELFF.

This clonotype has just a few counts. This CDR3 reads CASSLGAQGAGGELFF. The CDR3 coding sequence is TGTGCCAGCAGCTTGGGGGCGCAGGGGGCCGGCGGGGAGCTGTTTTTT. The gene calls are TRBV5-4 and TRBJ2-2; 8 bases fit TRBD1. CDR3 length: 16 residues. The V segment lost 0 bases and the J segment 7 bases; nucleotides outside the gene matches: 8. Germline V gives CDR1 SGHNT, CDR2 YYREEE (reference sequence).

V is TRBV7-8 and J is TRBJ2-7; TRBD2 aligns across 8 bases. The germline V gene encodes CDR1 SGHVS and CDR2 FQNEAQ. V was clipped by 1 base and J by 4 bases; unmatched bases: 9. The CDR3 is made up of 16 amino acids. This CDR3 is CASSLGTRLALYEQYF. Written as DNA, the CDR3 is TGTGCCAGCAGCTTAGGTACGAGACTAGCGCTATACGAGCAGTACTTC.

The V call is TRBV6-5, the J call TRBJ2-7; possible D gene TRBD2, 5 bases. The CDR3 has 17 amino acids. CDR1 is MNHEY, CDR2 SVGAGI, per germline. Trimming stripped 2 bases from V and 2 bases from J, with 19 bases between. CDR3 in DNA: TGTGCCAGCAGTTACGCCAGCGGTTTAGGCGCGGCCTACGAGCAGTACTTC. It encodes CASSYASGLGAAYEQYF.

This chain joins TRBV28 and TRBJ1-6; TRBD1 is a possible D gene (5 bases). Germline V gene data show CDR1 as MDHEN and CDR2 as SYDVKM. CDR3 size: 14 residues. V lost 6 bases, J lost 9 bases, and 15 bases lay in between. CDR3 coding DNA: TGTGCCAGCAGCCCGACAGTAAAGGGTTCACCCCTCCACTTT. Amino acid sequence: CASSPTVKGSPLHF.